Each of the 22 T cell receptor delta chains below was sequenced from the same sample in a study of γδ T cells in repeated Plasmodium falciparum infection. TCRdb redid the clone calls on the multiplex PCR reads with CATT. The sample has around 50,000 delta-chain clones; about 1.5% are singletons. Flow sorting of PBMC yielded separate Vgamma9/Vdelta2+ and Vdelta2-negative gammadelta T cell populations for bulk repertoire analysis. The sequencing input was gamma-delta T cells from blood. These receptors all stem from a pool of human donors (malaria-infected and uninfected, not separated).

On this clone: Translating this DNA gives a protein that differs at residue 15 from the TCRdb one, which belongs to a much larger clone; a read error is likely, and the protein shown is this translation. This chain connects TRDV1 to TRDJ1, with 8 bases identical to TRDD3. TCRdb offers no J gene call, so here the DNA was matched to germline to obtain one. V was pared by 0 bases and J by 0 bases, with 24 bases of the junction left unmatched. CDR3 length equals 23 residues. Per germline, CDR1 TSWWSYY and CDR2 QGS. CDR3 DNA: TGTGCTCTTGGGGAACTTAACGCCGCTTTTTTACTGGGGGCCCCTGGGTACACCGATAAACTCATCTTT. It specifies CALGELNAAFLLGAPGYTDKLIF.

The table lists this clone with a few counts. A read error is the likely source, as a far larger clone sits one nucleotide away. Different DNA sequences within this sample yield the same CDR3. CDR3 protein: CACDSEGDKREVLGSSRTDKLIF. Here the CDR3 DNA reads TGTGCTTGTGACTCTGAGGGGGATAAAAGAGAGGTTTTGGGATCTAGTCGTACCGATAAACTCATCTTT. The J gene is TRDJ1, the V gene TRDV2; 8 nucleotides agree with TRDD3. Assignment of the J gene here rests on matching the DNA to germline, because TCRdb gives none. The CDR3 is made up of 23 amino acids. Germline V gene lookup returns CDR1 GEAIGNYY and CDR2 EKD.

A word on this clone: This likely came from a read error, as a far larger clone is one base away. Within the sample, other DNA sequences also encode this same CDR3. The V call is TRDV1, the J call TRDJ1; 12 bases map to TRDD3. The germline gives CDR1 TSWWSYY, CDR2 QGS. CDR3 length: 23 residues. In DNA form, the CDR3 reads TGTGCTCTCGGGGAACTTCGCCCCCGGCCTTCCTTGTACTGGGGGATACTCACCGATAAACTCATCTTT. Protein sequence: CALGELRPRPSLYWGILTDKLIF.

This clone occurred a few times. This DNA's translation and the protein TCRdb lists, from a much larger clone, do not match at residue 9, likely due to a read error; the protein shown is translated from the DNA. CDR3 sequence (DNA): TGTGCTCTTGGGATGTACTGGGGGATGCGCGAGGTCACCGATAAACTCATCTTT. Translated, it gives CALGMYWGMREVTDKLIF. The chain couples TRDV1 to TRDJ1, with 10 bases aligning to TRDD3. This CDR3 is 18 amino acids long. Germline V gene sequence: CDR1 TSWWSYY, CDR2 QGS. V was pared by 5 bases and J by 1 base, with 13 bases of the junction left unmatched.

Concerning this clone itself: TCRdb's protein for this DNA is that of a much larger clone and differs from the translation at residue 10, likely a read error; the protein shown is the DNA translation. The J gene is TRDJ1, the V gene TRDV1, with TRDD3 as a possible D gene (6 bases). CDR3 length: 18 residues. Germline assignment: CDR1 TSWWSYY and CDR2 QGS. Trimming left V 5 bases short and J 6 bases short, with 28 bases between. CDR3 nucleotide sequence: TGTGCTCTTGGGAAACGGGGGGGGAGAGGGAGATCCCCAAATAAACTCATCTTT. Translated, it gives CALGKRGGRGRSPNKLIF.

A note on this clone: The protein given by TCRdb reflects a much larger clone and differs at residue 15 from this DNA's translation, likely from a read error; the protein shown is the DNA's translation. The genes are TRDV1 and TRDJ1, with 7 bases that match TRDD3. The CDR3 runs to 21 residues. CDR1 and CDR2 from the germline V gene are TSWWSYY and QGS. With 2 bases clipped from V and 5 bases from J, the junction kept 26 bases outside the gene matches. CDR3 residues: CALGEGSRFPYLLGTIDKLIF. The DNA for the CDR3 is TGTGCTCTTGGGGAAGGATCTAGATTTCCCTATTTACTGGGGACCATTGATAAACTCATCTTT.

This clone was seen a few times. One base separates it from a far larger clone, so it is likely a read error. Other nucleotide sequences in the sample specify the same CDR3. Called V gene: TRDV2; the J gene was not called. This CDR3 comprises 11 residues. CDR1 and CDR2 from the germline V gene are GEAIGNYY and EKD. The CDR3 loop is CACDTEGKLIF. CDR3 DNA sequence: TGTGCCTGTGACACCGAGGGTAAACTCATCTTC.

This clone has a handful of counts. TCRdb records a much larger clone's protein for this DNA, with a difference at residue 4 that likely arises from a read error; the protein given is the translation of the DNA. The chain combines TRDV1 with TRDJ1; 12 nucleotides agree with TRDD3. No J gene was available from TCRdb, and it was assigned here by a germline match of the DNA. From germline, CDR1 is TSWWSYY and CDR2 QGS. The CDR3 length is 25 residues. The CDR3 nucleotides are TGTGCTCTTGAGGAACTCGGGCGCGTCTGGGGGATACGCCATCCTTCCCATTCGTACACCGATAAACTCATCTTT. Amino acids: CALEELGRVWGIRHPSHSYTDKLIF.

Points on this clone: This DNA's translation and the protein TCRdb lists, from a much larger clone, do not match at residue 14, likely due to a read error; the protein shown is translated from the DNA. The chain carries TRDV1 and TRDJ1; 10 bases match TRDD3. TCRdb offers no J gene call, so here the DNA was matched to germline to obtain one. Germline lookup yields CDR1 TSWWSYY and CDR2 QGS. J gave up 3 bases and V 4 bases, and 29 bases lay outside the gene matches. The CDR3 has 23 residues. As DNA, the CDR3 is TGTGCTCTTGGGGTCATCCATTTTGTTCCTTACTGGGGGATGAGGGGGTACGCCGATAAACTCATCTTT. Translation gives CALGVIHFVPYWGMRGYADKLIF.

This clone showed up many times. The chain couples TRDV1 to TRDJ1, with D possibly matching TRDD2 (7 bases). The CDR3 is 21 amino acids. CDR1 and CDR2 from the germline V gene are TSWWSYY and QGS. V lost 1 base, J lost 0 bases, and 27 bases lay in between. CDR3 nucleotide sequence: TGTGCTCTTGGGGAACGCGGTAGTTCCTACCCGTACTGGGATGACACCGATAAACTCATCTTT. Encoded protein: CALGERGSSYPYWDDTDKLIF.

This clone came up a few times. The protein in TCRdb stems from a much larger clone and differs at residue 6 from this DNA's translation, likely a read error; here the protein is translated from the DNA. The rearrangement joins TRDV1 to TRDJ1; 13 bases fit TRDD3. The J gene is not listed in TCRdb, so it was assigned here from a DNA match to germline. Germline V gives CDR1 TSWWSYY, CDR2 QGS. CDR3 length equals 22 residues. With V trimmed by 6 bases and J by 1 base, 23 bases remained unmatched. CDR3 DNA: TGTGCTCTTGGAAACAGGATCCCTACTGGGGGATACGAGTGGTTCCGCACCGATAAACTCATCTTT. It translates to CALGNRIPTGGYEWFRTDKLIF.

In this sample, this clone turned up many times. TCRdb's entry gives the protein of a much larger clone, which mismatches this DNA's translation at residue 11, likely from a read error; the protein reported here is translated from the DNA. The rearrangement uses TRDV1 and TRDJ2; 12 bases fit TRDD3. Per the germline V gene, CDR1 is TSWWSYY and CDR2 is QGS. The CDR3 covers 23 residues. With V trimmed by 0 bases and J by 0 bases, 17 bases remained unmatched. The CDR3 DNA is TGTGCTCTTGGGGAACTAGGTAGGGAGACCCACTGGGGGATACTCTCTTTGACAGCACAACTCTTCTTT. Translated, it gives CALGELGRETHWGILSLTAQLFF.

This clone was counted between two and nine times. The protein TCRdb lists belongs to a much larger clone and differs from this DNA's translation at residue 15, which points to a read error; the protein shown is made from the DNA. The chain recombines TRDV1 with TRDJ1; D may be TRDD3 (6 bases). The CDR3 consists of 20 residues. V gave up 1 base and J gave up 3 bases, with 27 bases separating them. The V gene's germline CDR1 is TSWWSYY and CDR2 QGS. The CDR3 bases are TGTGCTCTTGGGGAACCAGCTAACGTCCTCCACATACTGGGTTCCGATAAACTCATCTTT. Translated, it gives CALGEPANVLHILGSDKLIF.

This clone was counted only a few times. The TCRdb protein, from a much larger clone, departs from this DNA's translation at residue 3, likely by read error; the protein shown derives from the DNA. In the same sample, other DNA sequences code for this CDR3. J is TRDJ1 and V is TRDV1; 10 bases agree with TRDD3. CDR1 and CDR2 (germline): TSWWSYY, QGS. The CDR3 is made up of 25 amino acids. CDR3 sequence reads: CAPGTQGLSPFFWGITSGYTDKLIF. The CDR3 nucleotides are TGTGCTCCTGGGACTCAAGGCCTTTCACCTTTTTTCTGGGGGATAACGTCTGGATACACCGATAAACTCATCTTT.

Notes on this clone: The TCRdb protein, from a much larger clone, departs from this DNA's translation at residue 15, likely by read error; the protein shown derives from the DNA. The chain has TRDV1 and TRDJ1; 9 bases align to TRDD3. In the absence of a J gene in TCRdb, the DNA was matched to germline to assign it here. CDR3 length: 25 amino acids. Germline CDR1 is TSWWSYY and CDR2 is QGS. V shed 2 bases and J 0 bases; nucleotides not matched to a gene: 31. CDR3 region: CALGEAGLHLGDEVGRPLYTDKLIF. The CDR3 DNA reads as TGTGCTCTTGGGGAAGCGGGCCTACACCTGGGGGATGAAGTGGGGAGGCCATTGTACACCGATAAACTCATCTTT.

This clone showed up just a few times. TCRdb records a much larger clone's protein for this DNA, with a difference at residue 7 that likely arises from a read error; the protein given is the translation of the DNA. This chain links TRDV3 with TRDJ3; 7 bases are a match to TRDD2. Per the germline V gene, CDR1 is TVYSNPD and CDR2 is GDNSRS (reference sequence). The CDR3 covers 21 residues. After removal of 3 bases from V and 0 bases from J, the junction contained 20 bases not matched to a gene. CDR3 in DNA: TGTGCCTTGTCGATTCCTACCCCGTACTACCACCGCTCCTGGGACACCCGACAGATGTTTTTC. This encodes CALSIPTPYYHRSWDTRQMFF.

Turning to this clone: A far bigger clonotype differs at one base, so this is likely a read error. Because the CDR3's place on the DNA is in doubt, the DNA is left out and the CDR3 is given as listed by TCRdb. The same CDR3 is also encoded by other DNA sequences in this sample. Here the V gene is TRDV1, but the J gene went uncalled; TRDD3 is the table's D call and was not checked against the DNA. The length of the CDR3 is 21 amino acids, counting both ends. Per germline, CDR1 TSWWSYY and CDR2 QGS. CDR3 residues: CALGELPSYLWGYRWSDKLIF.

In this sample, this clone turned up many times. The rearrangement links TRDV3 to TRDJ1; TRDD3 aligns across 11 bases. V trimming: 3 bases; J trimming: 0 bases; junction bases outside the gene matches: 6. Germline CDR1 is TVYSNPD and CDR2 is GDNSRS (reference sequence). This CDR3 has 15 amino acids. In DNA, the CDR3 is TGTGCCTTCACGTACTGGGGGATAAACACCGATAAACTCATCTTT. This sequence encodes CAFTYWGINTDKLIF.

About this clone itself: TCRdb assigns this DNA the protein of a much larger clone, which departs from its translation at residue 9; this likely reflects a read error, and the protein shown comes from translating the DNA. The chain is built from TRDV1 and TRDJ1; maybe TRDD2 (7 bases). Germline matching of the DNA provided the J gene here, since TCRdb leaves it blank. Germline assignment: CDR1 TSWWSYY and CDR2 QGS. The V gene lost 0 bases and the J gene lost 2 bases, with 40 bases spanning the gap. The CDR3 sequence is 25 residues long. This chain's CDR3 is CALGELQRCVFLAPTGNYTTDKLIF. The CDR3 region has the DNA TGTGCTCTTGGGGAACTACAAAGGTGCGTCTTCCTAGCTCCTACTGGGAACTATACTACCGATAAACTCATCTTT.

The table lists this clone with a few counts. A much larger clone differs by one base, so this may be a read error. The V and J genes are TRDV1 and TRDJ1; D is possibly TRDD3 (5 bases). This CDR3 is built from 17 residues. In germline, CDR1 is TSWWSYY, CDR2 QGS. Trimming took off 5 bases at V and 7 bases at J, with 26 bases between the two ends. CDR3 nucleotide sequence: TGTGCTCTTGGGTCCGGGGGGGGTCGGACTCGAAAATTTAAACTCATCTTT. Its protein product is CALGSGGGRTRKFKLIF.

With respect to this clone: A read error likely explains this, since a far larger clone differs by one base. Other DNA sequences from this sample encode an identical CDR3 as well. The chain uses TRDV1 and TRDJ1; the match to TRDD3 covers 10 bases. Trimming removed 8 bases from V and 2 bases from J; junction bases left unmatched: 20. Germline V gene data show CDR1 as TSWWSYY and CDR2 as QGS. This CDR3 is 19 amino acids long. CDR3 sequence (DNA): TGTGCTCTTATCATTACCCATGGCTATTTACTGGGGGATACCGATAAACTCATCTTT. Its translation is CALIITHGYLLGDTDKLIF.

Remarks on this clone: The TCRdb record carries a much larger clone's protein, which differs from this DNA's translation at residue 13; a read error is the likely cause, and the protein listed here is the DNA translation. The chain employs TRDV1 and TRDJ1; 10 bases are a match to TRDD3. Here the J gene was assigned by germline matching of the DNA, as TCRdb has none. The CDR3 is 19 amino acids. J was trimmed by 8 bases and V by 3 bases; bases with no gene match: 21. CDR1 and CDR2 from the germline V gene are TSWWSYY and QGS. The CDR3 sequence: CALGDPWSGTGGCGVKLIF. The CDR3, as DNA: TGTGCTCTTGGGGATCCGTGGTCGGGTACTGGGGGATGCGGCGTAAAACTCATCTTT.